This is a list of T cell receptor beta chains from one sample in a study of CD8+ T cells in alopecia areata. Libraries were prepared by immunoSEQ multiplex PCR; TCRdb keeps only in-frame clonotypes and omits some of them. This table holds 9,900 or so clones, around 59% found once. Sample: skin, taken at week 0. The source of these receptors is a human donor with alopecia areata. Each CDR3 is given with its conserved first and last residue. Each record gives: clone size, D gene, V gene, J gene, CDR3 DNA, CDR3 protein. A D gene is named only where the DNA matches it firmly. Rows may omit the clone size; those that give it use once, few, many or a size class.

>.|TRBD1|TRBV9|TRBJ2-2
TGTGCCAGCACCGGGACAGGGGGTAACACCGGGGAGCTGTTTTTT
CASTGTGGNTGELFF
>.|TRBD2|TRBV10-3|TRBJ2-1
TGTGCCATCGCGGCGGGAGGGAGCGATGAGCAGTTCTTC
CAIAAGGSDEQFF
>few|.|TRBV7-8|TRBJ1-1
TGTGCCAGTGAGCCCCCCAGGGACACTGAAGCTTTCTTT
CASEPPRDTEAFF
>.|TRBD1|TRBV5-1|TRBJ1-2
TGCGCCAGCAGCTGGACAGGGCTTTTGGATGGCTACACCTTC
CASSWTGLLDGYTF
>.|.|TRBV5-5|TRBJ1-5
TGTGCCAGCAGCTTGGACGGGACGGTTAGCAATCAGCCCCAGCATTTT
CASSLDGTVSNQPQHF
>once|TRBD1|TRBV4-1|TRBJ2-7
TGCGCCAGCAGCCGAAGGACAGGGAAAATGGCGGAGGAGCAGTACTTC
CASSRRTGKMAEEQYF
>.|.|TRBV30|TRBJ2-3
TGTGCCTGGAGGGGGGGAGGCCAGACCAGAACAGATACGCAGTATTTT
CAWRGGGQTRTDTQYF
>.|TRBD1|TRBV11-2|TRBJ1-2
TGTGCCAGCAACGAGGTGGGACAGGGGTTGGGCTACACCTTC
CASNEVGQGLGYTF
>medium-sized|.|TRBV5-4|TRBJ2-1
TGTGCCAGCAGCGCAGGGGACCAATACAATGAGCAGTTCTTC
CASSAGDQYNEQFF
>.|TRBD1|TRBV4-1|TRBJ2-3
TGCGCCAGCAGCCAAGGGGACAGGGGCGGTAGCACAGATACGCAGTATTTT
CASSQGDRGGSTDTQYF
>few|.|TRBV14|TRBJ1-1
TGTGCCAGCAGCCAAGATGGGGGCTACACTGAAGCTTTCTTT
CASSQDGGYTEAFF
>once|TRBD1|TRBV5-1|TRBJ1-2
TGCGCCAGCAGACCGGACAGGGGGCTGAAGGGCTACACCTTC
CASRPDRGLKGYTF
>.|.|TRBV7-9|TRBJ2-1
TGTGCCAGCAGCTCGCTATTTTGGGTCTTCGGAGGTGAGCAGTTCTTC
CASSSLFWVFGGEQFF
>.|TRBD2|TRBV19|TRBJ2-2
TGTGCCAGTAGTATAGATGGAGGGGGGCTAGCGGGAGTAAACACCGGGGAGCTGTTTTTT
CASSIDGGGLAGVNTGELFF
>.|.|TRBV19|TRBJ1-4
TGTGCCAGTAGTCCCGGGACCCTATCGTTTGGGGAAAAACTGTTTTTT
CASSPGTLSFGEKLFF
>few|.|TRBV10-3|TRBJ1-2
TGTGCCATCAGTGACAGGGCCGCTTTGGCTAACTATGGCTACACCTTC
CAISDRAALANYGYTF
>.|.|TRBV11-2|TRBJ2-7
TGTGCCAGCAGCTTGGGGCTGACCTACGAGCAGTACTTC
CASSLGLTYEQYF
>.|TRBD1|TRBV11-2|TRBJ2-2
TGTGCCAGCAGCCCCGGGACAGGGGGATGGACCGGGGAGCTGTTTTTT
CASSPGTGGWTGELFF
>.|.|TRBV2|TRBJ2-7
TGTGCCAGCAAGTCGACTCATGGGGCCTTCCGCGAGCAGTACTTC
CASKSTHGAFREQYF
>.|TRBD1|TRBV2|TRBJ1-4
TGTGCCACCCGACAGGGAATGTTAACTAATGAAAAACTGTTTTTT
CATRQGMLTNEKLFF
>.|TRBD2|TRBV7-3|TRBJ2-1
TGTGCCAGCAGCTTCGGGACTAGCACCTACAATGAGCAGTTCTTC
CASSFGTSTYNEQFF
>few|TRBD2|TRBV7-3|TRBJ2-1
TGTGCCAGCAGCTTAACGGGACTAGCTCGGGTTAGGCAGTTCTTC
CASSLTGLARVRQFF
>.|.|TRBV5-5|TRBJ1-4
TGTGCCAGCAGCTTGGACAGAGAATATGAAAAACTGTTTTTT
CASSLDREYEKLFF
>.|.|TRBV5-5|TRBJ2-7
TGTGCCAGCAGCTTGTGGAGCTACGAGCAGTACTTC
CASSLWSYEQYF
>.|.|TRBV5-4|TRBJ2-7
TGTGCCAGCAGTCAAGGAGACTTCTCCTACGAGCAGTACTTC
CASSQGDFSYEQYF
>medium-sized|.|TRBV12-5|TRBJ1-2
.
CASGSVRGYTF
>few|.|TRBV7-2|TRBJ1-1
TGTGCCAGCAGCCGCCGGGGGGCAGGGGACACTGAAGCTTTCTTT
CASSRRGAGDTEAFF
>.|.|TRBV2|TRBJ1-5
TGTGCCAGCAGTGAGCTTAATAGCAATCAGCCCCAGCATTTT
CASSELNSNQPQHF
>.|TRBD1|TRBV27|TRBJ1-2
TGTGCCAGCAGTTTATCTCCGACAGGGTGGCACTATGGCTACACCTTC
CASSLSPTGWHYGYTF
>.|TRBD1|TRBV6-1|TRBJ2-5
TGTGCCAGCAGGGACAGGGGGAGATTCCGAGAGACCCAGTACTTC
CASRDRGRFRETQYF
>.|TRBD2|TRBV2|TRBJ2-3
TGTGCCAGCAGACCGTCGTACGGGAGGGCAGATACGCAGTATTTT
CASRPSYGRADTQYF
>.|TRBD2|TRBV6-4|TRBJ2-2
TGTGCCAGCAGTGGTCTAGCGGGATCCGGGGAGCTGTTTTTT
CASSGLAGSGELFF
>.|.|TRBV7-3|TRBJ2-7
TGTGCCAGCAGCCACCAACAGGGCTACGAGCAGTACTTC
CASSHQQGYEQYF
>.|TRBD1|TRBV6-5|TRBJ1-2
TGTGCCAGCAGTTACTCGAGGGGGCCTAACTATGGCTACACCTTC
CASSYSRGPNYGYTF
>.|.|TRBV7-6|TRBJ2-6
TGTGCCAGCAGCCCCATGACTGGGGCCAACGTCCTGACTTTC
CASSPMTGANVLTF
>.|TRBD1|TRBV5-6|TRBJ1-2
TGTGCCAGCAGAAACAGGGGGTATGGCTACACCTTC
CASRNRGYGYTF
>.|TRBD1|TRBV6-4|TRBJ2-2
TGTGCCAGCAGTGGGACAGGGGGCACCGGGGAGCTGTTTTTT
CASSGTGGTGELFF
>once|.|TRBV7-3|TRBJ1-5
TGTGCCAGCAGCTTAGATGAAGGGGGGACCCAGCATTTT
CASSLDEGGTQHF
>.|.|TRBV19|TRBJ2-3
TGTGCCAGTAGAATTGCAGATTCAGATACGCAGTATTTT
CASRIADSDTQYF
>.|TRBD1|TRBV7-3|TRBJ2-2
TGTGCCAGCAGCCGGGACAGGGGATCGGGGGAGCTGTTTTTT
CASSRDRGSGELFF
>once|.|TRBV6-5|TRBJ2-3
TGTGCCAGCAGTTACCTGGGGGCCGCCGATACGCAGTATTTT
CASSYLGAADTQYF
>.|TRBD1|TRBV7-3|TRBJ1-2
TGTGCCAGCAGCCCGCGGGACAGAGCCTATGGCTACACCTTC
CASSPRDRAYGYTF
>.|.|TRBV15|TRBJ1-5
TGTGCCACCAGCAGAGATGTAGGTGGGTTCGATCCCCAGCATTTT
CATSRDVGGFDPQHF
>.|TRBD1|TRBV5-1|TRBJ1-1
TGCGCCAGCAGCCCAACCCGGGACAGAACGAACACTGAAGCTTTCTTT
CASSPTRDRTNTEAFF
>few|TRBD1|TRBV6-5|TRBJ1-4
TGTGCCAGCAGTTACCGGACAGGGGGCGCGGAAAAACTGTTTTTT
CASSYRTGGAEKLFF
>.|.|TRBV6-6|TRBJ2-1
TGTGCCAGCAGGGAATACAATGAGCAGTTCTTC
CASREYNEQFF
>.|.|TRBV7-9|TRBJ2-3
TGTGCCACCCGTAGTACAGGGACAGATACGCAGTATTTT
CATRSTGTDTQYF
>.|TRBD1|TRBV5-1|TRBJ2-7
TGCGCCAGCAGAAACCGGGACAGGGGCGCCTACGAGCAGTACTTC
CASRNRDRGAYEQYF
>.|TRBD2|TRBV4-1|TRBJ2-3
TGCGCCAGCAGCCGGTCGACTAGCGGAGGCACAGATACGCAGTATTTT
CASSRSTSGGTDTQYF
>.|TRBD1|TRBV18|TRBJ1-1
TGTGCCAGCTCACGGACAGGGGGTTATGGCGGGAACACTGAAGCTTTCTTT
CASSRTGGYGGNTEAFF
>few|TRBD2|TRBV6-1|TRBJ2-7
TGTGCCAGCAGTGAATCTAGCGGGGGGGCCTACGAGCAGTACTTC
CASSESSGGAYEQYF
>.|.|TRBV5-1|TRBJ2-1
TGCGCCAGCAGCTTTCAGGGAGGGGACAACAATGAGCAGTTCTTC
CASSFQGGDNNEQFF
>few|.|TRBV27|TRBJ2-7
TGTGCCAGCAGCCCAGGGGCATCCTACGAGCAGTACTTC
CASSPGASYEQYF
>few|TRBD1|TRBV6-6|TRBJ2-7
TGTGCCAGCAGTCTCCGCTCCGACAGGGTAAATAACGAGCAGTACTTC
CASSLRSDRVNNEQYF
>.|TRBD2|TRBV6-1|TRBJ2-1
TGTGCCAGCAGTGCGGGGGGGCCAGGCAATGAGCAGTTCTTC
CASSAGGPGNEQFF